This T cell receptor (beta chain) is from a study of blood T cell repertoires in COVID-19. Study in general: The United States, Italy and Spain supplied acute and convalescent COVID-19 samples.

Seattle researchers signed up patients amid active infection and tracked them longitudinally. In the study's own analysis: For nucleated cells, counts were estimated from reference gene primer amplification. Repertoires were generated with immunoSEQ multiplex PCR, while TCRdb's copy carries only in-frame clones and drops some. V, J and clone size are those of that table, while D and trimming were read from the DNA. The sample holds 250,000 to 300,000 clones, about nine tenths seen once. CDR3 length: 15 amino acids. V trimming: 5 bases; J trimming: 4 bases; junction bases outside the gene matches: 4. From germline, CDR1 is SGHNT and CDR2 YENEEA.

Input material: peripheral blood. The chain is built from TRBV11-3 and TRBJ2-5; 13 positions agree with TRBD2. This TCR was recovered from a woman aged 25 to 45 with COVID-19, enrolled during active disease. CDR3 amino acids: CASSPGLAGRETQYF. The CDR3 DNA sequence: TGTGCCAGCAGCCCGGGACTAGCGGGAAGAGAGACCCAGTACTTC.